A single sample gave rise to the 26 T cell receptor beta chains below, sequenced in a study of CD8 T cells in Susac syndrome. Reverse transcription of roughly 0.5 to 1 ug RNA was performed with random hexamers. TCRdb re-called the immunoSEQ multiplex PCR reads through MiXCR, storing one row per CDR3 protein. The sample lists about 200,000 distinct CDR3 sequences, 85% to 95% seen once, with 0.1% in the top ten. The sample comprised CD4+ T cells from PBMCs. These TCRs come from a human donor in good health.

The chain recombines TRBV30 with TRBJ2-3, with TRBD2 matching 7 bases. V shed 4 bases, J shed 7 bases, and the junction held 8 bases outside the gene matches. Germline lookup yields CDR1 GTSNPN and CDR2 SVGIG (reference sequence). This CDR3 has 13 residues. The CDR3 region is CAWKVGGQNTQYF. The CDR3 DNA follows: TGTGCCTGGAAAGTGGGAGGGCAGAATACGCAGTATTTT.

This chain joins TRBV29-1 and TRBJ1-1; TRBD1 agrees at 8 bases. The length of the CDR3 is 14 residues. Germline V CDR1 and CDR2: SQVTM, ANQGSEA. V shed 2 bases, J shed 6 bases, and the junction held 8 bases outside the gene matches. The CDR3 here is CSVETGQGFSEAFF. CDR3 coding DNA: TGCAGCGTTGAAACCGGACAGGGTTTCTCTGAAGCTTTCTTT. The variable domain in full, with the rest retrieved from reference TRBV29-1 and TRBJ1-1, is SAVISQKPSRDICQRGTSLTIQCQVDSQVTMMFWYRQQPGQSLTLIATANQGSEATYESGFVIDKFPISRPNLTFSTLTVSNMSPEDSSIYLCSVETGQGFSEAFFGQGTRLTVV.

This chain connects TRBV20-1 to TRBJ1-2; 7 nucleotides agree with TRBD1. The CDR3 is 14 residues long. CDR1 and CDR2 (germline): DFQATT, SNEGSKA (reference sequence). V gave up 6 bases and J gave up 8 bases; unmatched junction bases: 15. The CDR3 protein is CSALILRGADGYTF. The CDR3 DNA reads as TGCAGTGCCCTCATCCTCAGGGGGGCTGACGGCTACACCTTC.

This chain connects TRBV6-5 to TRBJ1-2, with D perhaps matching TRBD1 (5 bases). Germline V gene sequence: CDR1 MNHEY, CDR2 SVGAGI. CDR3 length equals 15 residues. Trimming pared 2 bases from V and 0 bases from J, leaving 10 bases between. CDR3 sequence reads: CASSYIRGSNYGYTF. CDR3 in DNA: TGTGCCAGCAGTTACATACGGGGGTCTAACTATGGCTACACCTTC.

CDR3 sequence: CASRLVRAGRLLNSPLHF. The CDR3 region has the DNA TGTGCAAGTCGCTTAGTAAGGGCAGGGAGGCTCCTAAATTCACCCCTCCACTTT. The chain recombines TRBV12-2 with TRBJ1-6. TRBV12-2 is a recognized pseudogene. This CDR3 has 18 residues.

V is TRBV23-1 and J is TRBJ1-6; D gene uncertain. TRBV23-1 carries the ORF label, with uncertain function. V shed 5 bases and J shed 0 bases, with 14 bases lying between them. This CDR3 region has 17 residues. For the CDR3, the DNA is TGCGCCAGCAGTGCTACCTTGGGGAGCTCCTATAATTCACCCCTCCACTTT. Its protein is CASSATLGSSYNSPLHF.

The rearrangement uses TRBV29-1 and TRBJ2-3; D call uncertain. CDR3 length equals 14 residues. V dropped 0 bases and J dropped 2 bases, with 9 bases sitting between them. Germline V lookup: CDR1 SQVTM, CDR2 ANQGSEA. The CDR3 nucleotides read TGCAGCGTTGAAGAAGCTGGCTCCACAGATACGCAGTATTTT. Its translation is CSVEEAGSTDTQYF.

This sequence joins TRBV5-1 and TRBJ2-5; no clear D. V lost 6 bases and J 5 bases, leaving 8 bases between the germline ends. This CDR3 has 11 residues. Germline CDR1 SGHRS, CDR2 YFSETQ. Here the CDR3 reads CASMQMETQYF. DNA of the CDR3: TGCGCCAGCATGCAGATGGAGACCCAGTACTTC.

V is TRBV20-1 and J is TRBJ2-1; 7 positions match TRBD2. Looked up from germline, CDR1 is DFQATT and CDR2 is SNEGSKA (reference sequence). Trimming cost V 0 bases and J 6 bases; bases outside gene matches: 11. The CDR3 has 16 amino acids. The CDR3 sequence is CSARDPASGLGNEQFF. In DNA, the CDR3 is TGCAGTGCTAGAGATCCGGCTAGCGGACTCGGCAATGAGCAGTTCTTC.

CDR3 nucleotide sequence: TGTGCCACCAGTAGTGCGGTAATGGATGGCTACACCTTC. This translates into CATSSAVMDGYTF. This chain links TRBV24-1 with TRBJ1-2; no definite D call. With 6 bases removed from V and 6 bases from J, the gap between germline ends came to 13 bases. The CDR3 has 13 amino acids. Germline assignment: CDR1 KGHDR and CDR2 SFDVKD.

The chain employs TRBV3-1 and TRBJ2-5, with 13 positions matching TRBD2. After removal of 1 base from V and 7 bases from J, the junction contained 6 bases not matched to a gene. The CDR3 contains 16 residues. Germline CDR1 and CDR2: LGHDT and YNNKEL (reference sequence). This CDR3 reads CASSQGLAGGPLTQYF. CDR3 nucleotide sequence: TGTGCCAGCAGCCAAGGACTAGCGGGAGGCCCATTGACCCAGTACTTC.

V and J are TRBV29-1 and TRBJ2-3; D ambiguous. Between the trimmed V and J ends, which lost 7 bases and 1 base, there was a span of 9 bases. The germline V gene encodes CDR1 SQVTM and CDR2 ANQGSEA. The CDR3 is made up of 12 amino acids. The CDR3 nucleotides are TGCAGCGCCGTACACGGCACAGATACGCAGTATTTT. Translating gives CSAVHGTDTQYF.

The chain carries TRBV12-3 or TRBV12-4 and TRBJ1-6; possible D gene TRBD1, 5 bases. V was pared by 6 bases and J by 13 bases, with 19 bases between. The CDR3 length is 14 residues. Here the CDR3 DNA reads TGTGCCAGCAGCGGATATCGGGACGCGTCGCCCCTCCACTTT. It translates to CASSGYRDASPLHF.

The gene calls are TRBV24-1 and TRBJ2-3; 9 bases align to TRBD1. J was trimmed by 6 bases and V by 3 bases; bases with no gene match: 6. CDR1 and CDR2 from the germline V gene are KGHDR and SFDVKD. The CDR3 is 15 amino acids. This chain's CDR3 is CATSDPRQGVDTQYF. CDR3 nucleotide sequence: TGTGCCACCAGTGATCCACGACAGGGGGTCGATACGCAGTATTTT.

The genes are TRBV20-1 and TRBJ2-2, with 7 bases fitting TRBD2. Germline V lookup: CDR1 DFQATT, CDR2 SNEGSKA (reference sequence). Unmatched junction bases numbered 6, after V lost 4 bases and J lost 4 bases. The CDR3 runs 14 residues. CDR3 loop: CSAIVGGSTGELFF. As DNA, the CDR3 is TGCAGTGCTATCGTCGGGGGGTCCACCGGGGAGCTGTTTTTT.

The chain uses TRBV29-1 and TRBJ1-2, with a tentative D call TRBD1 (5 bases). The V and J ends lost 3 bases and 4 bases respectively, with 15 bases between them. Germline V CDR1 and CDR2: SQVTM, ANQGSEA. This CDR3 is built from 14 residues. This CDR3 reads CSVDSDSPAYGYTF. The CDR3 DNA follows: TGCAGCGTTGATTCCGACAGTCCCGCCTATGGCTACACCTTC.

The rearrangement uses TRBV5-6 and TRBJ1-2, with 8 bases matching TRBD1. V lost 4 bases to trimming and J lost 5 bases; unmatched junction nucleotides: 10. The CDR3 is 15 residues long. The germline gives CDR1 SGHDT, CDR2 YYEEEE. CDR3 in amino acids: CASSIDRGRLYGYTF. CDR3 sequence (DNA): TGTGCCAGCAGCATAGACAGGGGACGCCTTTATGGCTACACCTTC. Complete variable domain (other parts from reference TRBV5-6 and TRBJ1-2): DAGVTQSPTHLIKTRGQQVTLRCSPKSGHDTVSWYQQALGQGPQFIFQYYEEEERQRGNFPDRFSGHQFPNYSSELNVNALLLGDSALYLCASSIDRGRLYGYTFGSGTRLTVV.

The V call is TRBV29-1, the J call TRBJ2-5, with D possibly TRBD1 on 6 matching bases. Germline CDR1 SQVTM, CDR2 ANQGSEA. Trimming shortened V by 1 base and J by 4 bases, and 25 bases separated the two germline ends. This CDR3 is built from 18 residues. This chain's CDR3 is CSVEAGHLDRRRRETQYF. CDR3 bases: TGCAGCGTTGAAGCGGGACACCTCGACAGACGTCGGCGAGAGACCCAGTACTTC.

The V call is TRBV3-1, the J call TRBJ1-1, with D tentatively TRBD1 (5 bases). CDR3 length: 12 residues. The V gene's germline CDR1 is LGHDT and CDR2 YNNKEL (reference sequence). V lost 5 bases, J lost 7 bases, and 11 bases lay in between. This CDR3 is CASSKGQFEAFF. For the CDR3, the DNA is TGTGCCAGCAGCAAAGGACAATTTGAAGCTTTCTTT. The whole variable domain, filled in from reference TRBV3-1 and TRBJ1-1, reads DTAVSQTPKYLVTQMGNDKSIKCEQNLGHDTMYWYKQDSKKFLKIMFSYNNKELIINETVPNRFSPKSPDKAHLNLHINSLELGDSAVYFCASSKGQFEAFFGQGTRLTVV.

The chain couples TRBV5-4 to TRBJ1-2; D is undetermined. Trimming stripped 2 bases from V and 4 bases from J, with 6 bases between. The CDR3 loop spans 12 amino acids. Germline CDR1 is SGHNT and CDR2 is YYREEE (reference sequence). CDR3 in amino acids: CASSFGLYGYTF. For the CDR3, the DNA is TGTGCCAGCAGCTTCGGCCTCTATGGCTACACCTTC.

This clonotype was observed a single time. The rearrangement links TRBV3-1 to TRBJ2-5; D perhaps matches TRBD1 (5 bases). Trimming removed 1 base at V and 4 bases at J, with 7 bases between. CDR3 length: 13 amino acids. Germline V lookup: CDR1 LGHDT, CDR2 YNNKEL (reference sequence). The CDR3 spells CASSQVRGETQYF. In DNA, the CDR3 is TGTGCCAGCAGCCAAGTAAGGGGAGAGACCCAGTACTTC.

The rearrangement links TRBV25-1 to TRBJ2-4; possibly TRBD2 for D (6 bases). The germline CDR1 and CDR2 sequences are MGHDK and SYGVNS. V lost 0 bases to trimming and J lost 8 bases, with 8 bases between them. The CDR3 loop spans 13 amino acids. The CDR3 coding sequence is TGTGCCAGCAGTGAATATGGAGGGGACATTCAGTACTTC. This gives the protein CASSEYGGDIQYF.

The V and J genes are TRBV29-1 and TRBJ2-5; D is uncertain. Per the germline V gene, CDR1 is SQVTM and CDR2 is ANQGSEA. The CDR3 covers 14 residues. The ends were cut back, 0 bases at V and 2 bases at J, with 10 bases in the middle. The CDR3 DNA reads TGCAGCGTTGAAGATCCAAGGAGTCAAGAGACCCAGTACTTC. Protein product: CSVEDPRSQETQYF.

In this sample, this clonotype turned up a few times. The CDR3 region is CSGGPWGQGQTDTQYF. The CDR3 DNA is TGCAGCGGTGGGCCTTGGGGACAGGGACAAACAGATACGCAGTATTTT. The chain combines TRBV29-1 with TRBJ2-3, with TRBD1 matching over 9 bases. CDR1 is SQVTM, CDR2 ANQGSEA, per germline. This CDR3 comprises 16 residues. With 7 bases clipped from V and 3 bases from J, the junction kept 14 bases outside the gene matches.

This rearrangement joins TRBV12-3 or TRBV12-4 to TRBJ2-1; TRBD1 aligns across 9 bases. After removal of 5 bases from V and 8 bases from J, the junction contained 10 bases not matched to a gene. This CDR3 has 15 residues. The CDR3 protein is CASSDTGTGSYEQFF. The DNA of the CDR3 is TGTGCCAGCAGTGATACCGGGACAGGGTCGTATGAGCAGTTCTTC.

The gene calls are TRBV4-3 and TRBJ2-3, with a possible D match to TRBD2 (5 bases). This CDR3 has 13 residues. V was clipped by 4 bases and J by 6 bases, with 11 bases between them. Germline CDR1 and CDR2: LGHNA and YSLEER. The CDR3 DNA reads TGCGCCAGCAGCCGAGACTGGAGGGATACGCAGTATTTT. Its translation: CASSRDWRDTQYF.